This T cell receptor beta chain was documented in a study of blood T cell repertoires in COVID-19. Study background: Sample material is recorded as cDNA or gDNA derived from T cells, B-cell-depleted T cells, or PBMCs.

Clones were read by immunoSEQ multiplex PCR, and TCRdb kept only the in-frame ones, dropping some. The table has over 100,000 clones, around 90% seen once. V gave up 0 bases and J gave up 7 bases, with 20 bases separating them. Germline-derived CDR1 and CDR2 are SGHRS and YFSETQ. The CDR3 spans 17 residues. The receptor comes from a human donor in a cohort sampled during active COVID-19. The sample was peripheral blood. This chain joins TRBV5-1 and TRBJ1-5; a weak D match, TRBD1 (6 bases). Here the CDR3 reads CASSLGGDIIDRQPQHF. Written as DNA, the CDR3 is TGCGCCAGCAGCTTGGGAGGGGACATCATAGACAGGCAGCCCCAGCATTTT.